The 6 T cell receptor beta chains below come from one sample, sequenced in a study of cytomegalovirus exposure and HLA in healthy donors. 13 Jbeta primers and 60 Vbeta primers were used for the PCR. TCRdb keeps only in-frame clones here, not all; method: immunoSEQ multiplex PCR. The sample shows 55,000 to 85,000 clones, and approximately 1.7% sits with its ten largest clones. The sequencing input was PBMCs. The source is a woman in her twenties or thirties in good health and CMV-seronegative.

The rearrangement uses TRBV4-3 and TRBJ2-2, with a tentative D call TRBD1 (6 bases). The CDR3 is made up of 14 amino acids. The ends were cut back, 4 bases at V and 5 bases at J, with 11 bases in the middle. Germline V gene lookup returns CDR1 LGHNA and CDR2 YSLEER. The CDR3 region is CASSRTARTGELFF. CDR3 DNA sequence: TGCGCCAGCAGCCGGACAGCACGAACCGGGGAGCTGTTTTTT.

The chain is built from TRBV7-9 and TRBJ2-3; D is unclear. V was trimmed by 2 bases and J by 5 bases, leaving 14 bases between them. The CDR3 runs to 15 residues. Germline V gene sequence: CDR1 SEHNR, CDR2 FQNEAQ (reference sequence). For the CDR3, the DNA is TGTGCCAGCAGCTTACGCCTCGAGGTGGGAGATACGCAGTATTTT. Residues: CASSLRLEVGDTQYF.

This CDR3 is CASNGNYGYTF. As DNA, the CDR3 is TGTGCCAGCAACGGGAACTATGGCTACACCTTC. The chain has TRBV28 and TRBJ1-2; D gene uncertain. Germline V lookup: CDR1 MDHEN, CDR2 SYDVKM. Deletions cut 7 bases from V and 2 bases from J, with 5 bases between. This CDR3 comprises 11 residues.

The V and J genes are TRBV7-2 and TRBJ2-7, with D hard to call. With 2 bases removed from V and 3 bases from J, the gap between germline ends came to 5 bases. The germline V gene has CDR1 SGHTA and CDR2 FQGNSA. There are 12 residues in the CDR3. CDR3 residues: CASSLNYYEQYF. CDR3 in DNA: TGTGCCAGCAGCTTAAACTACTACGAGCAGTACTTC.

CDR3 DNA sequence: TGTGCCAGCAGTGAGAACAGGGGGAATCAGCCCCAGCATTTT. Protein product: CASSENRGNQPQHF. The chain carries TRBV6-1 and TRBJ1-5; 8 bases are a match to TRBD1. Germline V gene data show CDR1 as MNHNS and CDR2 as SASEGT. This CDR3 comprises 14 residues. Trimming cost V 3 bases and J 4 bases; bases outside gene matches: 2.

The V and J genes are TRBV4-1 and TRBJ2-7, with 12 bases that match TRBD2. The CDR3 length is 17 residues. CDR1 and CDR2 (germline): MGHRA, YSYEKL. V shed 3 bases and J 2 bases; nucleotides not matched to a gene: 8. CDR3 residues: CASSHLAGGDFAYEQYF. The CDR3 DNA follows: TGCGCCAGCAGCCATCTAGCGGGAGGGGATTTTGCCTACGAGCAGTACTTC.